A single sample is the source of the 21 T cell receptor beta chains below, sequenced in a study of blood T cells in healthy people across ages. Together with a sample-barcoded 5' primer, a J-beta primer mix was included in a second PCR lasting about 7 to 11 cycles. TCRdb used MiXCR to reprocess the 5' RACE reads, holding one entry per CDR3 protein. The profile shows hundreds of thousands of distinct CDR3 sequences, around 48% of them singletons. Specimen: blood. The receptors were sampled from a man older than 75 in good health.

This clonotype was seen a few times. The chain uses TRBV6-2 or TRBV6-3 and TRBJ1-2; D gene ambiguous. Deletions cut 5 bases from V and 7 bases from J, with 11 bases between. CDR1 and CDR2 (germline): MNHEY, SVGEGT. CDR3 length equals 12 residues. The CDR3 reads CASSPQLLGYTF. As DNA, the CDR3 is TGTGCCAGCAGTCCTCAGCTTCTTGGCTACACCTTC.

The genes are TRBV7-9 and TRBJ2-1, with unresolved D. V was clipped by 2 bases and J by 10 bases, with 12 bases between them. CDR1 and CDR2 from the germline V gene are SEHNR and FQNEAQ (reference sequence). The CDR3 contains 13 residues. The CDR3 DNA reads as TGTGCCAGCAGCTTACTTGGGATGGCAGAGCAGTTCTTC. It codes for CASSLLGMAEQFF.

V and J are TRBV2 and TRBJ2-1, with D unresolved. The V gene lost 7 bases and the J gene lost 8 bases, with 15 bases spanning the gap. Germline V gives CDR1 SNHLY, CDR2 FYNNEI. This CDR3 spans 13 amino acids. The CDR3 here is CASTTWGGDEQFF. The CDR3 nucleotides are TGTGCCAGCACCACCTGGGGTGGGGATGAGCAGTTCTTC.

The chain combines TRBV5-5 with TRBJ1-5; D unclear. CDR3 length equals 15 residues. V was cut by 4 bases and J by 0 bases, with 11 bases left in between. Per germline, CDR1 SGHKS and CDR2 YYEKEE (reference sequence). As DNA, the CDR3 is TGTGCCAGCAGCCTAGATTGGTTTAGCAATCAGCCCCAGCATTTT. Amino acids: CASSLDWFSNQPQHF. Combining the CDR3 with reference TRBV5-5 and TRBJ1-5 gives the whole variable domain DAGVTQSPTHLIKTRGQQVTLRCSPISGHKSVSWYQQVLGQGPQFIFQYYEKEERGRGNFPDRFSARQFPNYSSELNVNALLLGDSALYLCASSLDWFSNQPQHFGDGTRLSIL.

This clonotype was found a few times. This sequence joins TRBV7-2 and TRBJ2-1; 7 bases fit TRBD2. CDR3 length: 16 amino acids. The junction had 7 bases not matched to a gene; V was cut back by 1 base and J by 4 bases. Germline V gene data show CDR1 as SGHTA and CDR2 as FQGNSA. The CDR3 DNA reads TGTGCCAGCAGCTTAGGGGGGGGTGCGCCGTACAATGAGCAGTTCTTC. Translated: CASSLGGGAPYNEQFF.

V usage is TRBV15 and J usage is TRBJ2-1, with a possible D match to TRBD2 (6 bases). Looked up from germline, CDR1 is LNHNV and CDR2 is YYDKDF (reference sequence). The ends were cut back, 0 bases at V and 8 bases at J, with 17 bases in the middle. This CDR3 region has 16 residues. The chain's CDR3 is CATSRDNSGQDYEQFF. Here the CDR3 DNA reads TGTGCCACCAGCAGAGATAATAGCGGACAAGATTATGAGCAGTTCTTC.

The V gene is TRBV7-2, the J gene TRBJ2-3; maybe TRBD2 (6 bases). The germline V and J ends were trimmed by 5 bases and 6 bases, with 15 bases remaining between them. The germline V gene has CDR1 SGHTA and CDR2 FQGNSA. The CDR3 covers 14 residues. The CDR3 region has the DNA TGTGCCAGCAGCAAAACTAGCTTCCTCGATACGCAGTATTTT. This gives the protein CASSKTSFLDTQYF.

V gene TRBV7-2 combines with J gene TRBJ2-1, with no clear D. The CDR3 loop spans 14 amino acids. CDR1 and CDR2 (germline): SGHTA, FQGNSA. Between the trimmed V and J ends, which lost 1 base and 4 bases, there was a span of 8 bases. CDR3 in DNA: TGTGCCAGCAGCTTAGGAATCAGTTACAATGAGCAGTTCTTC. It yields the protein CASSLGISYNEQFF.

Regarding this clonotype: This may come from a read error, since a much larger clone is one base off. The genes are TRBV4-3 and TRBJ1-6; D may be TRBD1 (5 bases). The CDR3 loop spans 17 amino acids. The germline V gene encodes CDR1 LGHNA and CDR2 YSLEER. CDR3: CASSQDTLSQANSPPHF. The DNA for the CDR3 is TGCGCCAGCAGCCAAGATACTTTGTCACAGGCCAATTCACCCCCCCACTTT.

This chain's CDR3 is CSAPKGGLYTF. In DNA form, the CDR3 reads TGCAGTGCACCCAAGGGGGGTTTGTACACCTTC. V and J are TRBV20-1 and TRBJ1-2, with D possibly matching TRBD1 (6 bases). The V gene lost 6 bases and the J gene lost 11 bases, with 16 bases spanning the gap. The CDR3 contains 11 residues. Germline loops: CDR1 DFQATT, CDR2 SNEGSKA (reference sequence).

The chain carries TRBV5-1 and TRBJ2-7; 12 nucleotides line up with TRBD2. The CDR3 runs to 17 residues. Germline CDR1 is SGHRS and CDR2 is YFSETQ. The J segment lost 7 bases and the V segment lost 3 bases, leaving 14 bases of the junction unmatched. The CDR3: CASSSGTSGSAYNEQYF. In nucleotides, the CDR3 is TGCGCCAGCAGCTCGGGGACTAGCGGGTCAGCCTACAATGAGCAGTACTTC. Full variable domain (remainder filled in from reference TRBV5-1 and TRBJ2-7): KAGVTQTPRYLIKTRGQQVTLSCSPISGHRSVSWYQQTPGQGLQFLFEYFSETQRNKGNFPGRFSGRQFSNSRSEMNVSTLELGDSALYLCASSSGTSGSAYNEQYFGPGTRLTVT.

The chain couples TRBV3-1 to TRBJ1-5, with a weak D call TRBD1 (6 bases). The germline V gene encodes CDR1 LGHDT and CDR2 YNNKEL (reference sequence). The ends were cut back, 4 bases at V and 9 bases at J, with 19 bases in the middle. CDR3 length equals 15 residues. CDR3 sequence: CASSRFGGAIWPQHF. In DNA, the CDR3 is TGTGCCAGCAGCCGGTTTGGGGGGGCGATTTGGCCCCAGCATTTT.

The CDR3 loop is CSAEPVAPSTDTQYF. As DNA, the CDR3 is TGCAGTGCGGAACCGGTAGCGCCTAGCACAGATACGCAGTATTTT. The rearrangement links TRBV20-1 to TRBJ2-3; D is perhaps TRBD2 (5 bases). This CDR3 is built from 15 residues. Germline values: CDR1 DFQATT, CDR2 SNEGSKA (reference sequence). V was clipped by 6 bases and J by 0 bases, with 16 bases between them.

This clonotype turned up a few times. The V call is TRBV6-1, the J call TRBJ2-7; 8 bases align to TRBD1. The CDR3 length is 15 residues. Trimming removed 3 bases from V and 3 bases from J; junction bases left unmatched: 7. Germline V gene sequence: CDR1 MNHNS, CDR2 SASEGT. The CDR3 sequence is CASSEGTGSFYEQYF. The CDR3 coding sequence is TGTGCCAGCAGTGAGGGGACAGGTTCGTTCTACGAGCAGTACTTC.

There are a few counts of this clonotype. V usage is TRBV3-1 and J usage is TRBJ2-5; D unresolved. CDR1 and CDR2 from the germline V gene are LGHDT and YNNKEL (reference sequence). Trimming took off 5 bases at V and 8 bases at J, with 9 bases between the two ends. The CDR3 is made up of 11 amino acids. CDR3 in DNA: TGTGCCAGCAGCTACCAGATTACCCAGTACTTC. As protein: CASSYQITQYF.

This clonotype occurred a few times. CDR3: CASKETGGWEQFF. The CDR3 nucleotides are TGTGCCAGCAAAGAGACAGGGGGCTGGGAGCAGTTCTTC. The chain uses TRBV7-2 and TRBJ2-1, with 10 bases lining up with TRBD1. Germline CDR1 SGHTA, CDR2 FQGNSA. V dropped 7 bases and J dropped 10; count of bases not matched to a gene: 7. The CDR3 consists of 13 residues.

In DNA form, the CDR3 reads TGTGCCAGCAGTTTAGTGAGCCCCTATGGCTACACCTTC. Its translation is CASSLVSPYGYTF. The chain links TRBV28 to TRBJ1-2; D ambiguous. Germline V gene data show CDR1 as MDHEN and CDR2 as SYDVKM. Trimming shortened V by 2 bases and J by 4 bases, and 8 bases separated the two germline ends. This CDR3 has 13 amino acids.

Many counts were recorded for this clonotype. The chain links TRBV6-2 or TRBV6-3 to TRBJ2-1; D gene unclear. With 9 bases removed from V and 1 base from J, the gap between germline ends came to 10 bases. Germline loops: CDR1 MNHEY, CDR2 SVGEGT. CDR3 size: 13 residues. The CDR3 coding sequence is TGTGCCAGTTCGGAGACATCCTACAATGAGCAGTTCTTC. This sequence encodes CASSETSYNEQFF.

The J gene is TRBJ2-2, the V gene TRBV12-3 or TRBV12-4; TRBD1 is a possible D gene (6 bases). V dropped 3 bases and J dropped 1 base, with 9 bases sitting between them. This CDR3 has 15 amino acids. The CDR3 protein is CASSFGTLNTGELFF. As DNA, the CDR3 is TGTGCCAGCAGTTTTGGGACACTGAACACCGGGGAGCTGTTTTTT.

This clonotype was counted ten times or more. The gene calls are TRBV6-6 and TRBJ1-4, with D unclear. Germline assignment: CDR1 MNHNY and CDR2 SVGAGI (reference sequence). CDR3 length equals 16 residues. Trimming stripped 2 bases from V and 5 bases from J, with 15 bases between. The CDR3 nucleotides read TGTGCCAGCAGTTACGCGCGGACGCGGCTCAATGAAAAACTGTTTTTT. Its protein product is CASSYARTRLNEKLFF.

The rearrangement joins TRBV5-5 to TRBJ2-3, with 8 bases lining up with TRBD1. Germline assignment: CDR1 SGHKS and CDR2 YYEKEE (reference sequence). Losses at the gene ends were 4 bases for V and 0 bases for J; bases not matched to a gene: 7. This CDR3 comprises 16 residues. For the CDR3, the DNA is TGTGCCAGCAGCCCGGGGACAGGAAAAAGCACAGATACGCAGTATTTT. Translating gives CASSPGTGKSTDTQYF.